Below, 16 T cell receptor beta chains from the same sample are listed, as sequenced in a study of blood T cell repertoires in COVID-19. The repertoire was sequenced with immunoSEQ multiplex PCR; TCRdb's copy has only in-frame clones and lacks some. The table includes under 350,000 clones, over 80% detected once. The sequencing sample was made of peripheral blood. The receptor set was obtained from a man aged 55 to 70 who had recovered from COVID-19.

This clone is a singleton in its sample. The chain employs TRBV3-1 (or the pseudogene TRBV3-2) and TRBJ2-7; TRBD2 aligns across 7 bases. The CDR3 length is 15 residues. Germline V gene data show CDR1 as LGHDT and CDR2 as YNNKEL (reference sequence). V shed 1 base and J 7 bases; nucleotides not matched to a gene: 10. The CDR3 is CASSQGASGRREQYF. The CDR3 DNA reads TGTGCCAGCAGCCAAGGGGCTAGCGGCCGGAGGGAGCAGTACTTC.

This clone was found once. The chain links TRBV11-3 to TRBJ2-3; 16 bases are a match to TRBD2. Germline V CDR1 and CDR2: SGHNT, YENEEA. J was trimmed by 9 bases and V by 5 bases; bases with no gene match: 2. The CDR3 length is 14 residues. The CDR3 DNA reads as TGTGCCAGCAGCCAGGGACTAGCGGGGGGGACGCAGTATTTT. Residues: CASSQGLAGGTQYF. Variable domain in full (rest from reference TRBV11-3 and TRBJ2-3): EAGVVQSPRYKIIEKKQPVAFWCNPISGHNTLYWYLQNLGQGPELLIRYENEEAVDDSQLPKDRFSAERLKGVDSTLKIQPAELGDSAVYLCASSQGLAGGTQYFGPGTRLTVL.

This clone was seen just once. This chain uses TRBV11-2 with TRBJ2-3, with 9 bases identical to TRBD2. Germline CDR1 SGHAT, CDR2 FQNNGV. The CDR3 has 15 amino acids. With V trimmed by 2 bases and J by 1 base, 1 base remained unmatched. This chain's CDR3 is CASSLTSGRTDTQYF. The CDR3 DNA sequence: TGTGCCAGCAGCTTAACTAGCGGGCGCACAGATACGCAGTATTTT.

The chain recombines TRBV2 with TRBJ2-2; D unresolved. CDR1 SNHLY and CDR2 FYNNEI come from the germline V gene. The CDR3 has 14 amino acids. V lost 7 bases and J lost 1, with 10 bases in between. The CDR3 sequence is CASTETQNTGELFF. The CDR3 coding sequence is TGTGCCAGCACCGAGACACAGAACACCGGGGAGCTGTTTTTT.

The J gene is TRBJ2-2, the V gene TRBV20-1; D ambiguous. Trimming shortened V by 3 bases and J by 4 bases, and 6 bases separated the two germline ends. Germline assignment: CDR1 DFQATT and CDR2 SNEGSKA (reference sequence). The CDR3 has 12 amino acids. In DNA form, the CDR3 reads TGCAGTGCTAGTCGAGGCACCGGGGAGCTGTTTTTT. It codes for CSASRGTGELFF.

The rearrangement uses TRBV27 and TRBJ2-7, with D possibly TRBD2 on 7 matching bases. The V gene lost 6 bases and the J gene lost 3 bases, with 15 bases spanning the gap. The CDR3 has 14 amino acids. CDR1 is MNHEY and CDR2 is SMNVEV in the germline V gene (reference sequence). The CDR3 loop is CASRDGGPRYEQYF. The CDR3 coding sequence is TGTGCCAGCAGAGACGGGGGGCCCCGCTACGAGCAGTACTTC.

This clone was found a few times. J is TRBJ2-2 and V is TRBV11-3; 8 bases fit TRBD2. The CDR3 totals 18 residues. CDR1 is SGHNT, CDR2 YENEEA, per germline. V lost 3 bases and J lost 3; bases outside the gene matches: 12. CDR3 in DNA: TGTGCCAGCAGCTTCGGGACTAGTCCTTTTCCGTACACCGGGGAGCTGTTTTTT. Protein product: CASSFGTSPFPYTGELFF.

This chain links TRBV7-9 with TRBJ2-6, with unresolved D. V was pared by 4 bases and J by 2 bases, with 12 bases between. This CDR3 is 16 amino acids long. CDR1 is SEHNR, CDR2 FQNEAQ, per germline (reference sequence). The DNA for the CDR3 is TGTGCCAGCAGCTCCGGCGGCGGTGCTGGGGCCAACGTCCTGACTTTC. Amino acid sequence: CASSSGGGAGANVLTF.

The genes are TRBV7-8 and TRBJ1-3; D unresolved. Germline V CDR1 and CDR2: SGHVS, FQNEAQ. The CDR3 is 16 residues long. With 4 bases removed from V and 0 bases from J, the gap between germline ends came to 13 bases. The CDR3 region has the DNA TGTGCCAGCAGCTCCCAGGCATTACCCTCTGGAAACACCATATATTTT. The encoded protein is CASSSQALPSGNTIYF. Based on the CDR3 plus reference TRBV7-8 and TRBJ1-3, the full variable domain is GAGVSQSPRYKVAKRGQDVALRCDPISGHVSLFWYQQALGQGPEFLTYFQNEAQLDKSGLPSDRFFAERPEGSVSTLKIQRTQQEDSAVYLCASSSQALPSGNTIYFGEGSWLTVV.

A remark on this clone: The same CDR3 also results from other DNA sequences found in this sample. This chain uses TRBV19 with TRBJ2-5; possibly TRBD2 for D (6 bases). The CDR3 covers 14 residues. V was cut by 3 bases and J by 2 bases, with 10 bases left in between. The germline CDR1 and CDR2 sequences are LNHDA and SQIVND (reference sequence). CDR3 in DNA: TGTGCCAGTAGTATCGGGGCGGGGCAAGAGACCCAGTACTTC. This sequence encodes CASSIGAGQETQYF.

The chain couples TRBV6-5 to TRBJ2-3, with a possible D match to TRBD2 (5 bases). CDR3 size: 14 residues. Between the trimmed V and J ends, which lost 6 bases and 6 bases, there was a span of 16 bases. Looked up from germline, CDR1 is MNHEY and CDR2 is SVGAGI. CDR3 region: CASRRSWTGDTQYF. DNA of the CDR3: TGTGCCAGCAGGAGGTCCTGGACTGGGGATACGCAGTATTTT.

This chain's CDR3 is CASRSGGPTPTDTQYF. DNA for the CDR3: TGTGCCAGCCGTAGCGGGGGGCCCACCCCCACAGATACGCAGTATTTT. V gene TRBV2 combines with J gene TRBJ2-3; 10 nucleotides align to TRBD2. The CDR3 covers 16 residues. Per the germline V gene, CDR1 is SNHLY and CDR2 is FYNNEI. V was clipped by 8 bases and J by 2 bases; unmatched bases: 10.

This chain links TRBV5-1 with TRBJ2-3; perhaps TRBD2 as D (6 bases). Germline V gives CDR1 SGHRS, CDR2 YFSETQ. This CDR3 has 15 residues. V was cut by 3 bases and J by 0 bases, with 11 bases left in between. CDR3 nucleotides: TGCGCCAGCAGCTCGGGACTGACTAGCACAGATACGCAGTATTTT. It specifies CASSSGLTSTDTQYF.

The V gene is TRBV6-2 or TRBV6-3, the J gene TRBJ1-2; D unclear. The CDR3 is 12 amino acids. Germline V lookup: CDR1 MNHEY, CDR2 SVGEGT. Deletions cut 5 bases from V and 7 bases from J, with 11 bases between. The CDR3 DNA reads TGTGCCAGCAGTAGAACTATAGGTGGCTACACCTTC. It yields the protein CASSRTIGGYTF.

The rearrangement links TRBV11-1 to TRBJ2-7; the match to TRBD1 covers 8 bases. Germline V gives CDR1 SGHAT, CDR2 FQDESV (reference sequence). The CDR3 covers 15 residues. Trimming cost V 4 bases and J 4 bases; bases outside gene matches: 9. The CDR3 region has the DNA TGTGCCAGCAGCTCAACGGGACAGGATAGGTACGAGCAGTACTTC. Translating gives CASSSTGQDRYEQYF.

The chain has TRBV19 and TRBJ2-5; maybe TRBD1 (5 bases). With 10 bases removed from V and 2 bases from J, the gap between germline ends came to 20 bases. Germline CDR1 reads LNHDA; CDR2 reads SQIVND (reference sequence). The CDR3 runs to 15 residues. Here the CDR3 DNA reads TGTGCCACAACCCTAAGGGGCGGAAGACAAGAGACCCAGTACTTC. Its protein is CATTLRGGRQETQYF.